This TCR beta chain was obtained from a study of blood T cells in healthy people across ages. Study conclusions and caveats: Per million T cells, TCR beta diversity dropped about linearly as age rose.

This clonotype was recorded at least ten times. Its antigen is not identified. The use of a sample-barcoded 5' primer and a J-beta primer mix characterized a second PCR of 7 to 11 cycles. One entry per CDR3 protein, called by TCRdb with MiXCR from the 5' RACE reads. Here the sample spans a few hundred thousand distinct CDR3 sequences, roughly 26% being singletons. The CDR3 contains 13 residues. Sequenced sample: blood. The TCR originated in a woman in her 70s in good health. The J gene is TRBJ2-5, the V gene TRBV12-3 or TRBV12-4, with D tentatively TRBD2 (5 bases). The closer fit of TRBJ2-7 to the DNA end suggests the J call may be wrong. The CDR3 nucleotides are TGTGCCAGCACTTTTGGCAGGACTTACGAGCAGTACTTC. It encodes CASTFGRTYEQYF.